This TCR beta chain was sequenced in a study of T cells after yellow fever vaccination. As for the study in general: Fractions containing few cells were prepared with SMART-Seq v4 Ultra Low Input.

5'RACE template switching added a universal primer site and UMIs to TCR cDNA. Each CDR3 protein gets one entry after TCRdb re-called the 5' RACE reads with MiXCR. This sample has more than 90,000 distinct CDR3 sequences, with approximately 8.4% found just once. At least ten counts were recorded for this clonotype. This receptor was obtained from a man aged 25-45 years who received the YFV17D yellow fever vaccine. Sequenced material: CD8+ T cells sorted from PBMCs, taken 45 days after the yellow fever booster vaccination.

CDR3 protein: CASSYYTGELFF. CDR3 coding DNA: TGTGCCAGCAGCTATTACACCGGGGAGCTGTTTTTT. The V gene is TRBV7-2, the J gene TRBJ2-2; D ambiguous. In germline, CDR1 is SGHTA, CDR2 FQGNSA. The CDR3 contains 12 residues. The V and J ends lost 4 bases and 3 bases respectively, with 3 bases between them. The full variable domain, rest sourced from reference TRBV7-2 and TRBJ2-2, is GAGVSQSPSNKVTEKGKDVELRCDPISGHTALYWYRQSLGQGLEFLIYFQGNSAPDKSGLPSDRFSAERTGGSVSTLTIQRTQQEDSAVYLCASSYYTGELFFGEGSRLTVL.